A single sample gave rise to the 10 T cell receptor beta chains below, sequenced in a study of T cells in localized non-small cell lung cancer. Only in-frame clones appear in the TCRdb table, and some are missing; sequencing was by immunoSEQ multiplex PCR. The sample carries under 30,000 clones, approximately 90% recorded once. Source: peripheral blood, taken before any cancer treatment. These receptors originate from a woman between 40 and 69 years old with stage I lung adenocarcinoma.

The V and J genes are TRBV9 and TRBJ2-3, with TRBD2 matching 10 bases. CDR1 is SGDLS and CDR2 is YYNGEE in the germline V gene. Trimming removed 5 bases from V and 2 bases from J; junction bases left unmatched: 11. The CDR3 spans 17 residues. This CDR3 is CASSLAGVWGTTDTQYF. In DNA form, the CDR3 reads TGTGCCAGCAGTCTAGCGGGAGTTTGGGGGACCACAGATACGCAGTATTTT.

This chain links TRBV7-2 with TRBJ1-4; D possibly corresponds to TRBD1 (5 bases). CDR1 and CDR2 from the germline V gene are SGHTA and FQGNSA. V was trimmed by 3 bases and J by 6 bases, leaving 23 bases between them. The CDR3 is 18 residues long. This CDR3 reads CASSFKRGTSAADEKLFF. CDR3 nucleotides: TGTGCCAGCAGCTTCAAACGTGGGACCTCCGCGGCGGATGAAAAACTGTTTTTT.

The chain has TRBV4-3 and TRBJ2-1; D unresolved. CDR1 LGHNA and CDR2 YSLEER come from the germline V gene. Trimming took off 0 bases at V and 3 bases at J, with 9 bases between the two ends. The CDR3 is made up of 15 amino acids. The CDR3 protein is CASSQDVEVYNEQFF. DNA for the CDR3: TGCGCCAGCAGCCAAGATGTTGAGGTCTACAATGAGCAGTTCTTC.

The genes are TRBV2 and TRBJ2-1, with TRBD2 identical over 14 bases. The CDR3 consists of 16 residues. Germline V gives CDR1 SNHLY, CDR2 FYNNEI. V shed 6 bases and J 8 bases; nucleotides not matched to a gene: 9. For the CDR3, the DNA is TGTGCCAGCAGCCGGGGGACTAGCGGGAGTTTTCATGAGCAGTTCTTC. This translates into CASSRGTSGSFHEQFF.

J is TRBJ2-5 and V is TRBV7-9, with unresolved D. This CDR3 comprises 10 residues. Trimming removed 5 bases from V and 5 bases from J, with 3 bases in between. Looked up from germline, CDR1 is SEHNR and CDR2 is FQNEAQ (reference sequence). The CDR3 coding sequence is TGTGCCAGCAGCCATGAGACCCAGTACTTC. This gives the protein CASSHETQYF.

V is TRBV4-3 and J is TRBJ1-2; tentative D call: TRBD1 (6 bases). The CDR3 runs to 15 residues. The V gene's germline CDR1 is LGHNA and CDR2 YSLEER. Trimming removed 1 base from V and 1 base from J, with 10 bases in between. CDR3 amino acids: CASSQGGQLNYGYTF. The CDR3 coding sequence is TGCGCCAGCAGCCAAGGGGGGCAGCTTAACTATGGCTACACCTTC.

This sequence joins TRBV19 and TRBJ2-6, with a weak D call TRBD1 (7 bases). CDR3 length: 18 amino acids. V was trimmed by 4 bases and J by 0 bases, leaving 16 bases between them. Germline CDR1 and CDR2: LNHDA and SQIVND (reference sequence). Here the CDR3 reads CASSTRGTVISGANVLTF. The CDR3 region has the DNA TGTGCCAGTAGTACCCGCGGGACAGTCATCTCTGGGGCCAACGTCCTGACTTTC.

The gene calls are TRBV28 and TRBJ1-3; D unresolved. This CDR3 spans 13 amino acids. Trimming pared 6 bases from V and 4 bases from J, leaving 10 bases between. CDR1 and CDR2 from the germline V gene are MDHEN and SYDVKM. The CDR3, as DNA: TGTGCCAGCAGCCGCTGGGCAGGAAACACCATATATTTT. Residues: CASSRWAGNTIYF.

This clone was seen only once. The genes are TRBV9 and TRBJ1-3; no clear D gene. Germline-derived CDR1 and CDR2 are SGDLS and YYNGEE. This CDR3 is built from 12 residues. The V end was cut by 0 bases, the J end by 4 bases, with 2 bases between. The CDR3 DNA reads as TGTGCCAGCAGCGTAGCCGGAAACACCATATATTTT. It encodes CASSVAGNTIYF.

This clone has just a few counts. The chain couples TRBV9 to TRBJ2-1; 9 nucleotides match TRBD2. Trimming removed 0 bases from V and 4 bases from J; junction bases left unmatched: 14. Germline V CDR1 and CDR2: SGDLS, YYNGEE. The CDR3 length is 19 residues. The CDR3 nucleotides are TGTGCCAGCAGCGTAGGGGGGGGACTAGCCTCCCCGGGGTACAATGAGCAGTTCTTC. It codes for CASSVGGGLASPGYNEQFF.